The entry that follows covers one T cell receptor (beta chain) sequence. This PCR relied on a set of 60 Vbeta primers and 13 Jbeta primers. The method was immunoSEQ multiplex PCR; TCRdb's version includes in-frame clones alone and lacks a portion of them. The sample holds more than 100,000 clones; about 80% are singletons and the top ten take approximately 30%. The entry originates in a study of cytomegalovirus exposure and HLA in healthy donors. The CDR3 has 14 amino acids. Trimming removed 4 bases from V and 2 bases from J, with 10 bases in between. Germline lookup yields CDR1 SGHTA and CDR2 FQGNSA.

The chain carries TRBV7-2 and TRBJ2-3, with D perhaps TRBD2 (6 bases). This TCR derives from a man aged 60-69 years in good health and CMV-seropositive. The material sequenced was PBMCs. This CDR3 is CASSSSGLTDTQYF. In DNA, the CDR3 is TGTGCCAGCAGCTCGAGCGGGCTCACAGATACGCAGTATTTT.